What follows are 9 T cell receptor beta chains derived from one specimen sequenced in a study of blood T cells in healthy people across ages. A J-beta primer mix and a sample-barcoded 5' primer were used in a second PCR of roughly 6 to 12 cycles. TCRdb analysed the 5' RACE reads with MiXCR anew, one entry per CDR3 protein. The data contain 1.5 million to 2 million distinct CDR3 sequences, roughly 32% of them singletons. Specimen: blood. These receptor sequences come from a woman in her 30s in good health.

Notes on this clonotype: A read error may explain this, as a much larger clone is one base away. The gene calls are TRBV20-1 and TRBJ2-7; a possible D gene is TRBD2 (6 bases). CDR1 DFQATT and CDR2 SNEGSKA come from the germline V gene (reference sequence). CDR3 length: 13 amino acids. Trimming shortened V by 2 bases and J by 1 base, and 9 bases separated the two germline ends. This chain's CDR3 is CSARLSGSYEQYF. The CDR3 bases are TGCAGTGCTAGACTTAGCGGATCCTACGAGCAGTACTTC.

A note on this clonotype: The CDR3 does not end in the conserved phenylalanine or tryptophan, so this is likely a read error. The genes are TRBV20-1 and TRBJ2-7; 7 bases agree with TRBD2. CDR1 and CDR2 from the germline V gene are DFQATT and SNEGSKA (reference sequence). The CDR3 runs to 14 residues. V gave up 6 bases and J gave up 6 bases; unmatched junction bases: 14. DNA for the CDR3: TGCAGTGCCCCTCCCGTGGGAGGGCTAGCCGAGCAGTACTTA. Translation gives CSAPPVGGLAEQYL.

V is TRBV6-6 and J is TRBJ2-7; D uncertain. This CDR3 spans 12 amino acids. Germline CDR1 reads MNHNY; CDR2 reads SVGAGI (reference sequence). The ends were cut back, 7 bases at V and 6 bases at J, with 13 bases in the middle. The DNA for the CDR3 is TGTGCCAGCAACTTCCCTGGGTTCGAGCAGTACTTC. This sequence encodes CASNFPGFEQYF.

Only a few counts were recorded for this clonotype. This chain joins TRBV20-1 and TRBJ1-2; TRBD1 is a possible D gene (6 bases). Trimming removed 0 bases at V and 6 bases at J, with 23 bases between. CDR1 is DFQATT and CDR2 is SNEGSKA in the germline V gene (reference sequence). CDR3 size: 17 residues. CDR3 amino acids: CSARDRIAGGAGNGYTF. CDR3 nucleotides: TGCAGTGCTAGAGATCGCATTGCGGGGGGCGCTGGTAATGGCTACACCTTC.

CDR3 nucleotide sequence: TGCAGTGCTAACCCGAGACTTTCCCCGGAGGGGGGACCCTACGAGCAGTACTTC. Its translation: CSANPRLSPEGGPYEQYF. The chain couples TRBV20-1 to TRBJ2-7, with D perhaps being TRBD1 or TRBD2 (6 bases each). CDR3 length: 18 residues. Germline CDR1 reads DFQATT; CDR2 reads SNEGSKA (reference sequence). Trimming pared 4 bases from V and 2 bases from J, leaving 27 bases between.

This clonotype came up a few times. The genes are TRBV27 and TRBJ1-2; D remains unclear. V lost 5 bases to trimming and J lost 6 bases, with 13 bases between them. The CDR3 extends over 13 amino acids. CDR1 MNHEY and CDR2 SMNVEV come from the germline V gene (reference sequence). CDR3 region: CASSPSLNHGYTF. The CDR3 DNA follows: TGTGCCAGCAGTCCATCTTTAAATCATGGCTACACCTTC.

To note about this clonotype: The junction and the germline gene differ at one end; a read error may be behind it. V and J are TRBV6-1 and TRBJ2-5, with 8 positions matching TRBD2. CDR3 size: 14 residues. CDR1 MNHNS and CDR2 SASEGT come from the germline V gene. Here the CDR3 reads CASREAGDQETQYF. CDR3 sequence (DNA): TGTGCCAGCAGGGAAGCGGGGGACCAAGAGACCCAGTACTTC.

About this clonotype itself: At one of its ends the junction is not consistent with the germline gene, which may arise from a read error. The chain couples TRBV20-1 to TRBJ2-1, with 13 bases aligning to TRBD2. Per the germline V gene, CDR1 is DFQATT and CDR2 is SNEGSKA (reference sequence). The CDR3 length is 17 residues. CDR3 bases: TGCAGTGCTCGGGGACTAGCGGGGATTAGCTCCTGCAATGAGCAGTTCTTC. It codes for CSARGLAGISSCNEQFF.

The chain recombines TRBV12-5 with TRBJ2-5; the D gene is possibly TRBD1 (6 bases). Matching the DNA end better, TRBJ2-7 makes the J call doubtful. The CDR3 length is 16 residues. Germline V gene sequence: CDR1 LGHNT, CDR2 FRNRAP. The CDR3 is CASGCVPTGPRDEQYF. CDR3 nucleotides: TGTGCTAGTGGTTGCGTACCTACAGGGCCTCGGGACGAGCAGTACTTC.